The source of this T cell receptor beta chain is a study of cytomegalovirus exposure and HLA in healthy donors. Study details: Roughly 77 million unique TCRs from HLA-typed donors made up an early data release. Broader study findings: Further analysis was carried out later, and it showed several of the most significant clusters appearing linked to common viral pathogens. Roughly even sequencing depth across donors was the assumption behind the presence/absence analyses. The productive fraction for most TCR beta V segments was about 87% or about 30% in an earlier analysis.

CDR1 is MDHEN and CDR2 is SYDVKM in the germline V gene. The CDR3 runs to 17 residues. Trimming stripped 6 bases from V and 0 bases from J, with 18 bases between. On this clone itself: The antigen remains unidentified.

A multiplex PCR was run with 60 Vbeta primers and 13 Jbeta primers. Here immunoSEQ multiplex PCR was the method, and the copy in TCRdb shows in-frame clones only, minus some. The repertoire consists of 18,000 or so clones, with approximately 68% occurring once and the leading ten covering about 3.8%. Source material: PBMCs. The rearrangement links TRBV28 to TRBJ2-1; D might be TRBD1 (6 bases). This clonotype originated in a man aged 18 to 35 in good health and CMV-seronegative. The DNA for the CDR3 is TGTGCCAGCAGCGTACCCAGGGGCCTGAGCTCCTACAATGAGCAGTTCTTC. It translates to CASSVPRGLSSYNEQFF.